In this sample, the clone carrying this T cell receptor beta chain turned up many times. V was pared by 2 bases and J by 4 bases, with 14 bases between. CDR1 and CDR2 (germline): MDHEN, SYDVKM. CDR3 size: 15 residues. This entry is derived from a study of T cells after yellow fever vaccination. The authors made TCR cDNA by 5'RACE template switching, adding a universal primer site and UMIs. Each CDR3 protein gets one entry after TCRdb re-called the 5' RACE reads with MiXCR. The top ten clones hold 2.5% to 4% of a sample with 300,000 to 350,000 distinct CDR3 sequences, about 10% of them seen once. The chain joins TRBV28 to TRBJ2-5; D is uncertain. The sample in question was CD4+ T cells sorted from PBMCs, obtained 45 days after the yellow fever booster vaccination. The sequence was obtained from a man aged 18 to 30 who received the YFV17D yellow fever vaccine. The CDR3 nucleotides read TGTGCCAGCAGTTTAGACCCGGCGGCTATAGAGACCCAGTACTTC. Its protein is CASSLDPAAIETQYF.